Each of the 32 T cell receptor beta chains below was sequenced from the same sample in a study of CD8+CD57+ T cells in acquired aplastic anemia (dated by TCRdb to the late 2010s). Instrument used: Illumina HiSeq 2000. Genomic DNA was used as template for profiling of TCR beta VDJ combinations and CDR3 sequences. In-frame beta chains were kept once TCRdb had trimmed the public reads at Q25 with fastp and called clones with MiXCR. Each record represents a unique CDR3 protein, reported with the most common genes and DNA among its rows. In this sample the table shows roughly 280,000 distinct CDR3 sequences, approximately 58% of which occur a single time. The ten biggest clones cover under 1.5% of the sample. The patients picked for sequencing were ones in whom flow cytometry had shown an expansion of CD8+CD57+ cells. The sequencing input was sorted CD4+, CD8+, or CD8+CD57+ T cells (not recorded which) from PBMCs. The receptors come from a human donor with aplastic anemia.

This clonotype was seen many times. The chain joins TRBV2 to TRBJ1-1; no clear D gene. Germline V lookup: CDR1 SNHLY, CDR2 FYNNEI. V dropped 10 bases and J dropped 1 base, with 13 bases sitting between them. The CDR3 contains 13 residues. The CDR3 here is CATTLVENTEAFF. The CDR3 DNA follows: TGTGCCACCACCTTGGTGGAGAACACTGAAGCTTTCTTT.

This sequence joins TRBV7-2 and TRBJ2-7; D unclear. Germline loops: CDR1 SGHTA, CDR2 FQGNSA. This CDR3 spans 12 amino acids. The germline V and J ends were trimmed by 4 bases and 7 bases, with 11 bases remaining between them. The CDR3 sequence: CASSSSLREQYF. CDR3 DNA sequence: TGTGCCAGCAGCTCAAGCCTACGGGAGCAGTACTTC. Full variable domain (missing parts from reference TRBV7-2 and TRBJ2-7): GAGVSQSPSNKVTEKGKDVELRCDPISGHTALYWYRQSLGQGLEFLIYFQGNSAPDKSGLPSDRFSAERTGGSVSTLTIQRTQQEDSAVYLCASSSSLREQYFGPGTRLTVT.

This clonotype was counted many times. The CDR3 protein is CASSPYRPDTGELFF. In DNA form, the CDR3 reads TGTGCCAGCAGCCCTTATCGGCCCGACACCGGGGAGCTGTTTTTT. The J gene is TRBJ2-2, the V gene TRBV7-2; no clear D. The CDR3 extends over 15 amino acids. Between the trimmed V and J ends, which lost 5 bases and 3 bases, there was a span of 13 bases. Germline V lookup: CDR1 SGHTA, CDR2 FQGNSA.

The DNA of the CDR3 is TGTGCCAGCAGCTTCGGCGGGGGGAGATACCAAGAGACCCAGTACTTC. It specifies CASSFGGGRYQETQYF. This chain joins TRBV7-3 and TRBJ2-5; 8 positions agree with TRBD2. Losses at the gene ends were 3 bases for V and 0 bases for J; bases not matched to a gene: 6. The germline V gene encodes CDR1 SGHTA and CDR2 FQGTGA. This CDR3 has 16 amino acids.

As regards this clonotype: With a much larger clone just one base away, this may be a read error. The chain combines TRBV5-1 with TRBJ2-3; TRBD1 matches at 8 bases. Per germline, CDR1 SGHRS and CDR2 YFSETQ. The CDR3 has 16 residues. CDR3 in DNA: TGCGCCGGCAGCGTCCAGGGGGCCCAAACCACAGATACGCAGTATTTT. Translated, it gives CAGSVQGAQTTDTQYF.

This clonotype was detected once. V usage is TRBV7-9 and J usage is TRBJ2-5, with 8 bases that match TRBD1. The germline CDR1 and CDR2 sequences are SEHNR and FQNEAQ (reference sequence). CDR3 size: 17 residues. The trim removed 4 bases at V and 0 bases at J, leaving 10 bases unmatched. The CDR3 spells CASSSDRGLQYQETQYF. CDR3 sequence (DNA): TGTGCCAGCAGCTCCGACAGGGGACTGCAGTACCAAGAGACCCAGTACTTC. Complete variable domain (other parts from reference TRBV7-9 and TRBJ2-5): DTGVSQNPRHKITKRGQNVTFRCDPISEHNRLYWYRQTLGQGPEFLTYFQNEAQLEKSRLLSDRFSAERPKGSFSTLEIQRTEQGDSAMYLCASSSDRGLQYQETQYFGPGTRLLVL.

Concerning this clonotype: One end of the junction does not line up with germline, which may come from a read error. This rearrangement joins TRBV2 to TRBJ2-7; D is perhaps TRBD2 (5 bases). This CDR3 is 16 amino acids long. Germline CDR1 reads SNHLY; CDR2 reads FYNNEI. The CDR3 protein is CASSGAPGKLSYEQCF. In nucleotides, the CDR3 is TGTGCCAGCAGTGGTGCCCCCGGGAAGCTCTCCTACGAGCAGTGCTTC.

This chain connects TRBV5-1 to TRBJ2-2; the D gene is possibly TRBD1 (5 bases). This CDR3 contains 13 residues. Trimming removed 4 bases from V and 7 bases from J, with 11 bases in between. Per germline, CDR1 SGHRS and CDR2 YFSETQ. CDR3 sequence reads: CASSPGNNGELFF. The CDR3, as DNA: TGCGCCAGCAGCCCAGGGAATAACGGGGAGCTGTTTTTT.

This sequence joins TRBV7-8 and TRBJ2-3; D perhaps matches TRBD2 (5 bases). The length of the CDR3 is 14 residues. V shed 1 base and J shed 5 bases, with 10 bases lying between them. Germline CDR1 and CDR2: SGHVS and FQNEAQ. Here the CDR3 reads CASSLVEGRDTQYF. CDR3 in DNA: TGTGCCAGCAGCTTAGTTGAGGGCCGAGATACGCAGTATTTT.

The chain recombines TRBV10-3 with TRBJ2-3, with D perhaps given as TRBD1 or TRBD2 (5 bases each). This CDR3 is built from 13 residues. Trimming removed 10 bases from V and 3 bases from J, with 14 bases in between. The germline V gene encodes CDR1 ENHRY and CDR2 SYGVKD. This CDR3 reads CATTGRSTDTQYF. The CDR3 DNA reads TGTGCCACCACGGGACGGTCAACAGATACGCAGTATTTT.

This clonotype was recorded only once. This likely comes from a read error, as the CDR3 has no conserved phenylalanine or tryptophan at its end. The chain links TRBV2 to TRBJ2-2, with 7 bases aligning to TRBD1. CDR1 is SNHLY and CDR2 is FYNNEI in the germline V gene. V dropped 8 bases and J dropped 5; count of bases not matched to a gene: 8. The CDR3 totals 14 residues. CDR3 DNA: TGTGCCAGCGGTGGCACAGGGGAAACCGGGGAGCTGTTTTAT. It codes for CASGGTGETGELFY.

The J gene is TRBJ2-3, the V gene TRBV20-1; 11 bases map to TRBD1. This CDR3 is built from 13 residues. The V segment lost 6 bases and the J segment 3 bases; nucleotides outside the gene matches: 2. The germline V gene has CDR1 DFQATT and CDR2 SNEGSKA (reference sequence). The chain's CDR3 is CSAGTGGTDTQYF. Here the CDR3 DNA reads TGCAGTGCCGGGACAGGGGGTACAGATACGCAGTATTTT.

This clonotype has a count of ten or more. CDR3 DNA sequence: TGCAGTGCTAGACTTACAGGGCTCGGGGGCTACACCTTC. Translation: CSARLTGLGGYTF. V usage is TRBV20-1 and J usage is TRBJ1-2; D may be TRBD1 (6 bases). Trimming left V 2 bases short and J 8 bases short, with 15 bases between. Germline loops: CDR1 DFQATT, CDR2 SNEGSKA (reference sequence). This CDR3 spans 13 amino acids.

The chain has TRBV29-1 and TRBJ2-3; D possibly corresponds to TRBD2 (6 bases). Trimming took 7 bases from V and 2 from J, leaving 16 bases between them. The germline V gene encodes CDR1 SQVTM and CDR2 ANQGSEA. The CDR3 length is 14 residues. The CDR3 spells CSAGVRGYTDTQYF. The CDR3 region has the DNA TGCAGCGCTGGAGTGCGGGGCTACACAGATACGCAGTATTTT.

The chain joins TRBV25-1 to TRBJ1-1; unclear D gene. Germline V CDR1 and CDR2: MGHDK, SYGVNS. The CDR3 covers 15 residues. V gave up 2 bases and J gave up 0 bases, with 10 bases separating them. The CDR3 loop reads CASSEGGSLNTEAFF. In DNA, the CDR3 is TGTGCCAGCAGTGAAGGCGGCAGCTTGAACACTGAAGCTTTCTTT.

This clonotype was recorded only once. The rearrangement links TRBV19 to TRBJ2-3, with 7 bases identical to TRBD1. Germline V lookup: CDR1 LNHDA, CDR2 SQIVND (reference sequence). This CDR3 contains 13 residues. Trimming removed 9 bases from V and 2 bases from J; junction bases left unmatched: 5. DNA of the CDR3: TGTGCCAGCGAGGGACAGAACACAGATACGCAGTATTTT. Encoded protein: CASEGQNTDTQYF.

This chain connects TRBV10-1 to TRBJ2-3, with 14 bases identical to TRBD2. Germline assignment: CDR1 WNHNN and CDR2 SYGVQD (reference sequence). V lost 2 bases and J lost 6; bases outside the gene matches: 13. The CDR3 length is 19 residues. CDR3 in amino acids: CASSETPPGTSGRMDTQYF. The CDR3 DNA reads TGCGCCAGCAGTGAGACTCCCCCAGGGACTAGCGGGAGAATGGATACGCAGTATTTT.

The V call is TRBV30, the J call TRBJ1-2, with 7 bases identical to TRBD1. CDR1 and CDR2 from the germline V gene are GTSNPN and SVGIG (reference sequence). The length of the CDR3 is 13 residues. V lost 4 bases, J lost 0 bases, and 2 bases stayed unmatched. CDR3 bases: TGTGCCTGGAACAGGGGCGCTAACTATGGCTACACCTTC. This codes for CAWNRGANYGYTF.

The gene calls are TRBV10-3 and TRBJ2-2; unclear D gene. The CDR3 has 14 residues. Trimming stripped 10 bases from V and 7 bases from J, with 19 bases between. Germline V gene sequence: CDR1 ENHRY, CDR2 SYGVKD. The CDR3, as DNA: TGTGCCACCTTAAGAGAAGGGTGGGGCGGGGAGCTGTTTTTT. Translating it yields CATLREGWGGELFF.

The V gene is TRBV6-6, the J gene TRBJ2-7, with 7 nucleotides matching TRBD2. Germline V lookup: CDR1 MNHNY, CDR2 SVGAGI (reference sequence). CDR3 length: 15 amino acids. J was trimmed by 4 bases and V by 7 bases; bases with no gene match: 13. CDR3 in DNA: TGTGCCAGCAATGATTGGGGGGGTTACTTGTACGAGCAGTACTTC. It codes for CASNDWGGYLYEQYF.

The chain uses TRBV18 and TRBJ1-2; D is undetermined. The CDR3 is made up of 14 amino acids. Germline V CDR1 and CDR2: KGHSH, LQKENI. V lost 2 bases and J lost 2, with 9 bases in between. CDR3 residues: CASSPIIENYGYTF. The CDR3 DNA sequence: TGTGCCAGCTCACCAATTATCGAGAACTATGGCTACACCTTC.

This clonotype occurred many times. The genes are TRBV6-5 and TRBJ2-2; no clear D. Germline CDR1 reads MNHEY; CDR2 reads SVGAGI. The CDR3 loop spans 16 amino acids. Trimming cost V 10 bases and J 0 bases, with 18 bases left between them. CDR3 sequence reads: CATRYYTPANTGELFF. The CDR3 DNA sequence: TGTGCCACCCGTTATTATACCCCCGCGAACACCGGGGAGCTGTTTTTT.

J is TRBJ1-1 and V is TRBV20-1, with 8 bases fitting TRBD1. The V and J ends lost 2 bases and 3 bases, in that order; junction bases with no gene match: 11. CDR3 size: 16 residues. In germline, CDR1 is DFQATT, CDR2 SNEGSKA (reference sequence). The CDR3 nucleotides read TGCAGTGCTAGATCACAGGGGGGGATCAAGTACACTGAAGCTTTCTTT. Protein product: CSARSQGGIKYTEAFF.

The chain couples TRBV5-1 to TRBJ1-1; D is possibly TRBD1 (5 bases). The CDR3 is 13 amino acids. The germline V gene has CDR1 SGHRS and CDR2 YFSETQ. Trimming took 1 base from V and 4 from J, leaving 8 bases between them. The CDR3, as DNA: TGCGCCAGCAGCTTGACAGGTCCCACTGAAGCTTTCTTT. Translated, it gives CASSLTGPTEAFF. The full variable domain, in which reference TRBV5-1 and TRBJ1-1 provide the parts outside the CDR3, is KAGVTQTPRYLIKTRGQQVTLSCSPISGHRSVSWYQQTPGQGLQFLFEYFSETQRNKGNFPGRFSGRQFSNSRSEMNVSTLELGDSALYLCASSLTGPTEAFFGQGTRLTVV.

Details on this clonotype: This may be a read error: a much more frequent sequence differs by one nucleotide. The CDR3 is CASSFSEHYEQFF. DNA of the CDR3: TGTGCCAGCAGTTTTAGCGAGCACTACGAGCAGTTCTTC. This chain joins TRBV28 and TRBJ2-1; maybe TRBD2 (5 bases). The CDR3 length is 13 residues. CDR1 and CDR2 (germline): MDHEN, SYDVKM. V lost 3 bases and J 10 bases, leaving 13 bases between the germline ends.

This rearrangement joins TRBV2 to TRBJ2-7; perhaps TRBD1 as D (6 bases). Germline-derived CDR1 and CDR2 are SNHLY and FYNNEI. This CDR3 region has 13 residues. The V end was cut by 6 bases, the J end by 7 bases, with 16 bases between. This chain's CDR3 is CASSLLGAEEQYF. CDR3 sequence (DNA): TGTGCCAGCAGCTTGCTGGGGGCTGAAGAGCAGTACTTC.

The chain links TRBV7-9 to TRBJ2-1; 9 positions match TRBD2. Germline V lookup: CDR1 SEHNR, CDR2 FQNEAQ (reference sequence). The CDR3 loop spans 16 amino acids. V dropped 1 base and J dropped 7; count of bases not matched to a gene: 8. The CDR3 loop is CASSLVARLAGNEQFF. For the CDR3, the DNA is TGTGCCAGCAGCTTAGTAGCTAGGCTAGCGGGAAATGAGCAGTTCTTC.

The chain uses TRBV7-2 and TRBJ1-5; D is unclear. Between the trimmed V and J ends, which lost 6 bases and 7 bases, there was a span of 16 bases. Germline assignment: CDR1 SGHTA and CDR2 FQGNSA. The CDR3 covers 14 residues. In nucleotides, the CDR3 is TGTGCCAGCAGTGCGGCGAATGGTGTCCAGCCCCAGCATTTT. Translating it yields CASSAANGVQPQHF.

The gene calls are TRBV9 and TRBJ2-7; unclear D gene. Germline values: CDR1 SGDLS, CDR2 YYNGEE. V was trimmed by 3 bases and J by 3 bases, leaving 10 bases between them. The CDR3 spans 13 residues. CDR3 sequence: CASSGNTDYEQYF. DNA for the CDR3: TGTGCCAGCAGCGGAAATACGGACTACGAGCAGTACTTC.

This chain uses TRBV15 with TRBJ2-5; D not resolved. From germline, CDR1 is LNHNV and CDR2 YYDKDF (reference sequence). The CDR3 has 16 residues. The V gene lost 0 bases and the J gene lost 0 bases, with 11 bases spanning the gap. For the CDR3, the DNA is TGTGCCACCAGCAGAGACTCGTCATTGTACCAAGAGACCCAGTACTTC. Protein product: CATSRDSSLYQETQYF.

This rearrangement joins TRBV20-1 to TRBJ2-1; 9 bases match TRBD1. This CDR3 has 14 amino acids. V gave up 6 bases and J gave up 4 bases; unmatched junction bases: 7. Germline values: CDR1 DFQATT, CDR2 SNEGSKA (reference sequence). CDR3 nucleotide sequence: TGCAGTGCCAAAACAGGGGGCGATTACAATGAGCAGTTCTTC. Translating gives CSAKTGGDYNEQFF.

This chain connects TRBV6-6 to TRBJ1-2, with no clear D. Germline loops: CDR1 MNHNY, CDR2 SVGAGI (reference sequence). The CDR3 extends over 12 amino acids. Trimming removed 6 bases at V and 5 bases at J, with 10 bases between. The CDR3 here is CASRYQDYGYTF. CDR3 DNA sequence: TGTGCCAGCAGGTACCAGGATTATGGCTACACCTTC.